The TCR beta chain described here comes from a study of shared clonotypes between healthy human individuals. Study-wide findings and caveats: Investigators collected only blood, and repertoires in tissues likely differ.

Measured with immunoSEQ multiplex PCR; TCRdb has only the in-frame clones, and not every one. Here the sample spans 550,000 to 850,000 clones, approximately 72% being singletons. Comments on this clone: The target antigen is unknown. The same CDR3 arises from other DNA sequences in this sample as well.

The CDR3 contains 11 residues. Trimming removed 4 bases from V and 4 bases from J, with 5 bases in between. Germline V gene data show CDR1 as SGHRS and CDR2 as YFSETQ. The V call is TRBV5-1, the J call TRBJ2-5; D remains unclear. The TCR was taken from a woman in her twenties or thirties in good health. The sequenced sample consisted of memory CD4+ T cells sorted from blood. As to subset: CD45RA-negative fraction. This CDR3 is CASSLSETQYF. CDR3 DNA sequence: TGCGCCAGCAGCCTCTCAGAGACCCAGTACTTC.